This entry describes one T cell receptor beta chain. Its specificity is unknown. The source of the sample is a study of immune cell composition in non-small cell lung cancer. Study outcomes and limitations: Clones >0.5% enriched in tumour were rarer in adenocarcinoma (about 33%) than squamous (approximately 80%).

Data came from immunoSEQ multiplex PCR; TCRdb stores just in-frame clones and leaves some out. The data hold around 4,400 clones, with around 78% observed a single time. The germline CDR1 and CDR2 sequences are LNHDA and SQIVND (reference sequence). The CDR3 length is 15 residues. V was clipped by 3 bases and J by 7 bases, with 15 bases between them. Sequencing was performed on lung tumor tissue. The clonotype comes from a human donor with non-small cell lung cancer. V and J are TRBV19 and TRBJ1-4; possibly TRBD1 for D (5 bases). The CDR3 reads CASSIPRGLGEKLFF. CDR3 nucleotide sequence: TGTGCCAGTAGTATCCCCCGGGGGTTGGGTGAAAAACTGTTTTTT.